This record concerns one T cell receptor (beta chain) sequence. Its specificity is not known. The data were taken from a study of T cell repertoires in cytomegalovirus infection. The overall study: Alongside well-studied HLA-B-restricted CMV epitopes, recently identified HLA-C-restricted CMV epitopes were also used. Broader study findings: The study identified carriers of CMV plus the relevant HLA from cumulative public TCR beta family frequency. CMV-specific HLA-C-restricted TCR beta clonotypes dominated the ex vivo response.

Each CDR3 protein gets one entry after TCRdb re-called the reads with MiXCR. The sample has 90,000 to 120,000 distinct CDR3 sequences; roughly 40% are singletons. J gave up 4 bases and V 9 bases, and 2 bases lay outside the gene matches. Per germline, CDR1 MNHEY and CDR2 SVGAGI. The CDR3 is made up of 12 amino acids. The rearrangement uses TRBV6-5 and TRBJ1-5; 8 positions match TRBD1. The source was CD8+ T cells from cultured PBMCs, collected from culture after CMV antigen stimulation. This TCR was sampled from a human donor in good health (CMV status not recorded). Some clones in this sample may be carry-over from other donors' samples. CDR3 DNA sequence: TGTGCCAGTGGACAGGGAAATCAGCCCCAGCATTTT. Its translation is CASGQGNQPQHF.